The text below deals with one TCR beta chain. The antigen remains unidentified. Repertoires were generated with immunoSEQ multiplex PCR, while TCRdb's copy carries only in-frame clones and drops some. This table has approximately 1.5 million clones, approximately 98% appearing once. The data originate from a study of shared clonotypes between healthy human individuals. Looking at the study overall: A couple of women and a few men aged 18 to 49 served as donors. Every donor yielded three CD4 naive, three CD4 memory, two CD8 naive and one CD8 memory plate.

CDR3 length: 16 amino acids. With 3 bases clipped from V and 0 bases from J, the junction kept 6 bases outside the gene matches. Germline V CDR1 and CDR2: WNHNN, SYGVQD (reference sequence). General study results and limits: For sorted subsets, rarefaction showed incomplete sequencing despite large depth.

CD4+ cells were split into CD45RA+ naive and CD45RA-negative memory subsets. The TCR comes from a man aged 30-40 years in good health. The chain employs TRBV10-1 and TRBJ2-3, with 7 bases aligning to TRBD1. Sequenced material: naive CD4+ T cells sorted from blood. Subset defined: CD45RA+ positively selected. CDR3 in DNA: TGCGCCAGCAGTGATAACAGGGGATACAGCACAGATACGCAGTATTTT. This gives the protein CASSDNRGYSTDTQYF.